This T cell receptor (beta chain) is from a study of T cells in Graves' hyperthyroidism and ophthalmopathy. Looking at the study overall: Any treatment followed the collection of peripheral blood at initial diagnosis.

Each 10 ml fresh peripheral blood draw supplied the PBMCs. A note on this clonotype: Its matching antigen is unknown.

V gave up 0 bases and J gave up 6 bases, with 25 bases separating them. In germline, CDR1 is SGHRS, CDR2 YFSETQ. CDR3 length: 19 residues. The study, taken as a whole, reports: A median around 6.4 months before onset, the model predicted ophthalmopathy. Within blood appeared most thyroid clonotypes that had expanded above 0.001.

What was amplified from RNA transcripts were TCR beta CDR3 regions. First-round RT-PCR with HTBI primers amplified the TCR CDR3 region. TCRdb reprocessed the multiplex PCR reads with MiXCR, giving one entry per CDR3 protein. The profile covers 450,000 to 650,000 distinct CDR3 sequences, with more than 15% appearing a single time and 17% taken by the ten largest. The specimen was blood. This clonotype originated in a woman aged 18-35 years with Graves' ophthalmopathy. The chain has TRBV5-1 and TRBJ2-1; no reliable D call. The CDR3 is CASSLVIFVFPRSFNEQFF. Written as DNA, the CDR3 is TGCGCCAGCAGCTTGGTCATCTTCGTTTTCCCTCGGAGCTTCAATGAGCAGTTCTTC. Full variable domain (remainder filled in from reference TRBV5-1 and TRBJ2-1): KAGVTQTPRYLIKTRGQQVTLSCSPISGHRSVSWYQQTPGQGLQFLFEYFSETQRNKGNFPGRFSGRQFSNSRSEMNVSTLELGDSALYLCASSLVIFVFPRSFNEQFFGPGTRLTVL.